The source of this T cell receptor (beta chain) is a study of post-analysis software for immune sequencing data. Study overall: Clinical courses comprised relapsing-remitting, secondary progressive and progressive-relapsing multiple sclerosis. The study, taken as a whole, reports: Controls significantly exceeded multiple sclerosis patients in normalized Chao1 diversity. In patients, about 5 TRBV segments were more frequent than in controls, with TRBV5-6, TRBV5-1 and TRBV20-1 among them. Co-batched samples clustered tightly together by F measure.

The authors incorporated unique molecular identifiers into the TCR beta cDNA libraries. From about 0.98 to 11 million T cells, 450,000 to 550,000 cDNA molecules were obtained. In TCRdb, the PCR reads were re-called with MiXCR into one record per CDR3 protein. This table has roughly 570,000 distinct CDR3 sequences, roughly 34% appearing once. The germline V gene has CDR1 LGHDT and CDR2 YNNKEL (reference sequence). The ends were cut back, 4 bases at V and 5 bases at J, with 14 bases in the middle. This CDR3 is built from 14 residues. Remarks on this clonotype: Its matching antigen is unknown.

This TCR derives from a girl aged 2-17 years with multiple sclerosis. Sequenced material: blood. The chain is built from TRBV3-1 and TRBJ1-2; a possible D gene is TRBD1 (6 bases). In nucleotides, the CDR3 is TGTGCCAGCAGCCCCCTGGTGGGGGCTTATGGCTACACCTTC. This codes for CASSPLVGAYGYTF.